The clone carrying this TCR beta chain has a single count. No antigen is known for it. This CDR3 has 13 residues. The V end lost 5 bases, the J end lost 4 bases, and 12 bases lay between the germline ends. Germline-derived CDR1 and CDR2 are MNHEY and SMNVEV (reference sequence). The data were obtained in a study of T cell repertoires in cytomegalovirus infection. Study information: In public TCR beta signatures, there were indications of both CMV infection and matching HLA type.

In TCRdb, the reads were re-called with MiXCR into one record per CDR3 protein. Of 750,000 to 900,000 distinct CDR3 sequences listed, roughly 28% are singletons. The sequenced sample was cultured CD8+ T cells from PBMCs, obtained from culture after CMV antigen stimulation. V usage is TRBV27 and J usage is TRBJ2-7; D possibly matches TRBD1 or TRBD2 (5 bases each). The sequence came from a human donor in good health (CMV status not recorded). Some clones in this sample may be carry-over from other donors' samples. CDR3 sequence (DNA): TGTGCCAGCAGTATGACTACAGGATACGAGCAGTACTTC. Its protein product is CASSMTTGYEQYF.